This is a list of T cell receptor beta chains from one sample in a study of shared clonotypes between healthy human individuals. Measured with immunoSEQ multiplex PCR; TCRdb has only the in-frame clones, and not every one. In the table there are around 2,000,000 clones, around 96% of which are singletons. Sequences were obtained from naive CD8+ T cells sorted from blood. These receptor sequences come from a man aged 18 to 29 in good health. CDR3s include the opening cysteine and the closing phenylalanine or tryptophan. The D gene is left open where the match is weak. Clone size is not always given. Where it is, it says once, few, many or a class for expanded clones.

j_gene,v_gene,abundance,d_gene,CDR3aa,CDR3nt
TRBJ2-7,TRBV5-4,-,-,CASSLGAIAHEQYF,TGTGCCAGCAGCTTGGGCGCCATTGCCCACGAGCAGTACTTC
TRBJ2-3,TRBV4-1,-,TRBD2,CASSQNPGTSGLSDTQYF,TGCGCCAGCAGCCAAAACCCCGGGACTAGCGGGCTTTCAGATACGCAGTATTTT
TRBJ2-3,TRBV4-1,-,-,CASSQGPVQDTQYF,TGCGCCAGCAGCCAAGGTCCAGTCCAAGATACGCAGTATTTT
TRBJ2-7,TRBV6-5,-,-,CASSYPVRGAYEQYF,TGTGCCAGCAGTTACCCAGTCAGGGGAGCCTACGAGCAGTACTTC
TRBJ2-1,TRBV9,-,-,CASSTIWAANEQFF,TGTGCCAGCAGCACCATCTGGGCAGCCAATGAGCAGTTCTTC
TRBJ2-7,TRBV5-1,-,TRBD2,CASSSESGGFPYEQYF,TGCGCCAGCAGCTCAGAAAGCGGGGGATTCCCCTACGAGCAGTACTTC
TRBJ2-7,TRBV27,few,-,CASSLGLSYEQYF,TGTGCCAGCAGTTTAGGACTCTCCTACGAGCAGTACTTC
TRBJ1-2,TRBV6-5,-,-,CASSYGAGDGYTF,TGTGCCAGCAGTTACGGGGCAGGAGATGGCTACACCTTC
TRBJ2-3,TRBV25-1,few,-,CASRTESTDTQYF,TGTGCCAGCAGAACCGAAAGCACAGATACGCAGTATTTT
TRBJ2-7,TRBV28,-,-,CASSLDSTYEQYF,TGTGCCAGCAGTCTGGACAGCACCTACGAGCAGTACTTC
TRBJ1-2,TRBV10-1,-,TRBD1,CASSDGTDSYTF,TGCGCCAGCAGTGATGGGACAGATAGCTACACCTTC
TRBJ1-5,TRBV10-3,-,TRBD1,CAISEREKTGGSGNQPQHF,TGTGCCATCAGTGAAAGGGAAAAAACAGGGGGTTCAGGCAATCAGCCCCAGCATTTT
TRBJ2-1,TRBV6-6,once,TRBD2,CASSVPSGRAANEQFF,TGTGCCAGCAGTGTGCCTAGCGGGAGGGCCGCCAATGAGCAGTTCTTC
TRBJ1-2,TRBV7-9,-,-,CASDGTGRRNYGYTF,TGTGCCAGCGACGGAACAGGGCGCCGCAACTATGGCTACACCTTC
TRBJ1-1,TRBV10-3,-,TRBD1,CAIKDRVQDTEAFF,TGTGCCATCAAGGACAGGGTCCAGGACACTGAAGCTTTCTTT
TRBJ2-7,TRBV9,-,-,CASSEGPYYEQYF,TGTGCCAGCAGCGAGGGACCCTACTACGAGCAGTACTTC
TRBJ2-7,TRBV6-4,-,TRBD2,CASSDSITSGRVYEQYF,TGTGCCAGCAGTGACTCGATAACTAGCGGGAGGGTTTATGAGCAGTACTTC
TRBJ2-5,TRBV28,-,TRBD2,CASSLGIAGQETQYF,TGTGCCAGCAGTTTAGGTATAGCGGGCCAAGAGACCCAGTACTTC
TRBJ2-1,TRBV7-8,-,TRBD2,CASSLELAGGPPHEQFF,TGTGCCAGCAGCTTAGAACTAGCGGGAGGCCCACCCCATGAGCAGTTCTTC
TRBJ2-3,TRBV4-1,-,TRBD2,CASRDPGLTTDTQYF,TGCGCCAGCAGAGACCCGGGACTAACTACAGATACGCAGTATTTT
TRBJ2-5,TRBV2,-,-,CASSEWQDYQETQYF,TGTGCCAGCAGTGAATGGCAGGACTACCAAGAGACCCAGTACTTC
TRBJ2-1,TRBV5-6,once,TRBD1,CASSDDRGSFNEQFF,TGTGCCAGCAGTGACGACAGGGGGAGTTTCAATGAGCAGTTCTTC
TRBJ1-6,TRBV4-3,-,-,CASSQDQESYNSPLHF,TGCGCCAGCAGCCAAGATCAGGAGTCCTATAATTCACCCCTCCACTTT
TRBJ2-5,TRBV4-1,-,-,CASSLQTRKGETQYF,TGCGCCAGCAGCCTGCAAACACGGAAGGGAGAGACCCAGTACTTC
TRBJ1-1,TRBV2,-,TRBD1,CASTLSPGQGDTEAFF,TGTGCCAGCACCCTTTCTCCGGGACAGGGGGACACTGAAGCTTTCTTT
TRBJ1-5,TRBV7-2,-,-,CASSSQAPPISNQPQHF,TGTGCCAGCAGCTCACAGGCCCCACCCATCAGCAATCAGCCCCAGCATTTT
TRBJ1-3,TRBV7-9,-,TRBD1,CASSFNVQGASGNTIYF,TGTGCCAGCAGCTTCAACGTACAGGGGGCAAGTGGAAACACCATATATTTT
TRBJ2-7,TRBV5-6,-,-,CASSLALEQYF,TGTGCCAGCAGCTTGGCGCTGGAGCAGTACTTC
TRBJ2-5,TRBV7-7,-,-,CASSLTGLPQYF,TGTGCTAGCAGCTTAACGGGCCTCCCCCAGTACTTC
TRBJ2-3,TRBV5-6,-,-,CASSTRIEGGADTQYF,TGTGCCAGCAGCACCAGGATTGAGGGGGGGGCAGATACGCAGTATTTT
TRBJ1-5,TRBV30,-,TRBD1,CAWSSSGTGVQPQHF,TGTGCCTGGAGTTCCTCCGGGACAGGGGTTCAGCCCCAGCATTTT
TRBJ1-6,TRBV18,-,-,CASSPGAADLNSPLHF,TGTGCCAGCTCACCAGGGGCAGCGGACCTTAATTCACCCCTCCACTTT
TRBJ2-7,TRBV6-5,once,TRBD2,CASSFSSGGTSYEQYF,TGTGCCAGCAGTTTTTCTAGCGGAGGGACCTCCTACGAGCAGTACTTC
TRBJ2-2,TRBV11-2,-,-,CASSYPGGGTGELFF,TGTGCCAGCAGCTATCCGGGGGGCGGGACCGGGGAGCTGTTTTTT
TRBJ2-5,TRBV27,-,-,CASSSTFYSKVETQYF,TGTGCCAGCAGTTCCACCTTCTACTCGAAAGTAGAGACCCAGTACTTC
TRBJ2-7,TRBV21-1,once,-,CASSKTDRGGSYEQYF,TGTGCCAGCAGCAAAACAGACAGGGGGGGTTCCTACGAGCAGTACTTC
TRBJ2-7,TRBV6-6,-,-,CASSYSIFYEQYF,TGTGCCAGCAGTTACTCGATTTTCTACGAGCAGTACTTC
TRBJ2-5,TRBV28,-,-,CASSFFGGNWETQYF,TGTGCCAGCAGTTTCTTCGGGGGCAACTGGGAGACCCAGTACTTC
TRBJ1-4,TRBV2,once,-,CASEGGATNEKLFF,TGTGCCAGCGAAGGAGGGGCAACTAATGAAAAACTGTTTTTT
TRBJ2-7,TRBV5-8,once,-,CASSPISYEQYF,TGTGCCAGCAGCCCAATCTCCTACGAGCAGTACTTC
TRBJ2-2,TRBV10-1,once,TRBD2,CASSDSGGNTGELFF,TGCGCCAGCAGCGATAGCGGGGGGAACACCGGGGAGCTGTTCTTT
TRBJ1-2,TRBV6-5,-,-,CASSYGEGDYGYTF,TGTGCCAGCAGTTACGGGGAAGGGGACTATGGCTACACCTTC
TRBJ2-3,TRBV6-5,-,TRBD1,CASQTGTGGADTQYF,TGTGCCAGTCAAACCGGGACAGGGGGCGCAGATACGCAGTATTTT
TRBJ2-7,TRBV2,-,TRBD1,CASSEFPGQGAYEQYF,TGTGCCAGCAGCGAATTTCCGGGACAGGGGGCTTACGAGCAGTACTTC
TRBJ2-3,TRBV27,-,-,CASSGSTDTQYF,TGTGCCAGCAGCGGGTCCACAGATACGCAGTATTTT
TRBJ2-7,TRBV27,-,TRBD2,CAVTPSGPSSYEQYF,TGTGCCGTAACCCCTAGCGGGCCGAGCTCCTACGAGCAGTACTTC
TRBJ2-1,TRBV7-8,-,TRBD2,CASSPTSAYNEQFF,TGTGCCAGCAGCCCGACTAGCGCCTACAATGAGCAGTTCTTC
TRBJ1-6,TRBV30,-,-,CAWSDGDSNSPLHF,TGTGCCTGGAGTGACGGGGACTCGAATTCACCCCTCCACTTT
TRBJ1-6,TRBV9,-,-,CASSVGSSASPLHF,TGTGCCAGCAGCGTGGGCTCTTCCGCTTCACCCCTCCACTTT
TRBJ1-1,TRBV5-1,-,-,CASSWEGGTEAFF,TGCGCCAGCAGCTGGGAGGGCGGAACTGAAGCTTTCTTT
TRBJ2-1,TRBV11-2,-,-,CASRPVGPAHNEQFF,TGTGCCAGCCGTCCTGTGGGCCCGGCACACAATGAGCAGTTCTTC
TRBJ1-1,TRBV19,few,-,CASRGVNTEAFF,TGTGCCAGTAGAGGGGTGAACACTGAAGCTTTCTTT
TRBJ2-4,TRBV27,-,-,CASSSLAKNIQYF,TGTGCCAGCAGTTCCCTAGCCAAAAACATTCAGTACTTC